This TCR beta chain was captured in a study of technical replicates of blood from several donors. Method: immunoSEQ multiplex PCR; TCRdb's copy keeps in-frame clones and lacks some. The data hold tens of thousands of clones, with more than 90% observed a single time. The CDR3 sequence is 14 residues long. The V end was cut by 8 bases, the J end by 3 bases, with 17 bases between. CDR1 and CDR2 from the germline V gene are SQVTM and ANQGSEA. This clone was observed once. Sequences were obtained from PBMCs. This receptor was taken from a human donor in good health. Some clones in this sample may be carry-over from other donors' samples. The genes are TRBV29-1 and TRBJ1-5; D remains unclear. CDR3 amino acids: CSPPAQLHNQPQHF. The CDR3, as DNA: TGCAGCCCCCCGGCACAACTACACAATCAGCCCCAGCATTTT.